The 21 T cell receptor beta chains reported below all come from one sample, sequenced in a study of blood T cell repertoires in COVID-19. Libraries were prepared by immunoSEQ multiplex PCR; TCRdb keeps only in-frame clonotypes and omits some of them. There are a few hundred thousand clones in the sample; approximately 81% occur only once, and around 20% lies in the top ten. What was sequenced was peripheral blood. The receptors were gathered from a man aged 30 to 45 with active or convalescent COVID-19.

CDR3 loop: CASSLSPTGNYGYTF. CDR3 coding DNA: TGCGCCAGCAGCTTGAGCCCGACAGGAAATTATGGCTACACCTTC. V gene TRBV5-1 combines with J gene TRBJ1-2; a possible D gene is TRBD1 (6 bases). This CDR3 is built from 15 residues. In germline, CDR1 is SGHRS, CDR2 YFSETQ. V was pared by 1 base and J by 5 bases, with 15 bases between. The full variable domain, in which reference TRBV5-1 and TRBJ1-2 provide the parts outside the CDR3, is KAGVTQTPRYLIKTRGQQVTLSCSPISGHRSVSWYQQTPGQGLQFLFEYFSETQRNKGNFPGRFSGRQFSNSRSEMNVSTLELGDSALYLCASSLSPTGNYGYTFGSGTRLTVV.

This chain joins TRBV29-1 and TRBJ1-1; TRBD1 agrees at 8 bases. Trimming removed 6 bases from V and 5 bases from J; junction bases left unmatched: 17. Germline CDR1 SQVTM, CDR2 ANQGSEA. This CDR3 has 16 residues. The CDR3 protein is CSVGAGAGGGRTEAFF. The CDR3 DNA reads TGCAGCGTCGGGGCGGGTGCAGGGGGCGGGCGTACTGAAGCTTTCTTT.

V is TRBV4-3 and J is TRBJ2-1, with D perhaps matching TRBD1 (6 bases). The germline CDR1 and CDR2 sequences are LGHNA and YSLEER. V was shortened by 1 base and J by 4 bases, with 11 bases between the two germline ends. The CDR3 length is 15 residues. The CDR3 sequence is CASSQAGTRYNEQFF. The CDR3 DNA sequence: TGCGCCAGCAGCCAAGCCGGGACACGGTACAATGAGCAGTTCTTC.

This rearrangement joins TRBV27 to TRBJ2-7, with D possibly matching TRBD2 (5 bases). The CDR3 is 13 amino acids. Between the trimmed V and J ends, which lost 3 bases and 4 bases, there was a span of 10 bases. CDR1 is MNHEY and CDR2 is SMNVEV in the germline V gene (reference sequence). CDR3 nucleotides: TGTGCCAGCAGTTTGAACACTAGATACGAGCAGTACTTC. Translated: CASSLNTRYEQYF.

V is TRBV27 and J is TRBJ1-6, with D tentatively TRBD1 (6 bases). V was shortened by 6 bases and J by 11 bases, with 17 bases between the two germline ends. Germline V lookup: CDR1 MNHEY, CDR2 SMNVEV (reference sequence). The CDR3 consists of 14 residues. The CDR3 loop reads CASRGSSGAAPLHF. The DNA of the CDR3 is TGTGCCAGCAGGGGGAGTTCAGGGGCGGCACCCCTCCACTTT.

V usage is TRBV7-8 and J usage is TRBJ1-2; D remains unclear. This CDR3 spans 14 amino acids. Germline V gene data show CDR1 as SGHVS and CDR2 as FQNEAQ. Trimming left V 1 base short and J 1 base short, with 7 bases between. The CDR3 DNA reads as TGTGCCAGCAGCTTAGTTCGGGGTAACTATGGCTACACCTTC. Translated: CASSLVRGNYGYTF.

The rearrangement uses TRBV28 and TRBJ1-5; unclear D gene. The germline CDR1 and CDR2 sequences are MDHEN and SYDVKM. The CDR3 has 15 amino acids. Deletions cut 6 bases from V and 7 bases from J, with 19 bases between. Here the CDR3 DNA reads TGTGCCAGCAGCACACCCAGCTCGGAGCTCCAGCCCCAGCATTTT. It encodes CASSTPSSELQPQHF. The whole variable domain, filled in from reference TRBV28 and TRBJ1-5, reads DVKVTQSSRYLVKRTGEKVFLECVQDMDHENMFWYRQDPGLGLRLIYFSYDVKMKEKGDIPEGYSVSREKKERFSLILESASTNQTSMYLCASSTPSSELQPQHFGDGTRLSIL.

The V and J genes are TRBV14 and TRBJ1-1, with no clear D. The CDR3 contains 11 residues. Germline assignment: CDR1 SGHDN and CDR2 FVKESK. Trimming left V 1 base short and J 6 bases short, with 3 bases between. CDR3 nucleotides: TGTGCCAGCAGCCAAGGGCCTGAAGCTTTCTTT. It yields the protein CASSQGPEAFF.

The chain employs TRBV6-2 or TRBV6-3 and TRBJ2-2; 11 bases are a match to TRBD2. Per the germline V gene, CDR1 is MNHEY and CDR2 is SVGEGT. The V segment lost 4 bases and the J segment 8 bases; nucleotides outside the gene matches: 12. The length of the CDR3 is 17 residues. This chain's CDR3 is CASSWGLAEAFTGELFF. CDR3 coding DNA: TGTGCCAGCAGTTGGGGACTAGCGGAGGCATTTACTGGGGAGCTGTTTTTT.

The chain joins TRBV2 to TRBJ1-5, with unresolved D. The V end lost 6 bases, the J end lost 1 base, and 13 bases lay between the germline ends. This CDR3 has 15 residues. Germline CDR1 SNHLY, CDR2 FYNNEI. The CDR3 loop is CASRALSRSNQPQHF. DNA of the CDR3: TGTGCCAGCAGGGCTCTCAGTCGAAGCAATCAGCCCCAGCATTTT.

V gene TRBV24-1 combines with J gene TRBJ2-5, with D perhaps matching TRBD2 (6 bases). The CDR3 loop spans 14 amino acids. Germline assignment: CDR1 KGHDR and CDR2 SFDVKD. V was trimmed by 2 bases and J by 7 bases, leaving 13 bases between them. CDR3 amino acids: CATSDWGEEGTQYF. The CDR3 DNA reads TGTGCCACCAGTGATTGGGGGGAGGAGGGGACCCAGTACTTC.

The count of this clone is one. The chain uses TRBV30 and TRBJ2-7, with TRBD1 matching 8 bases. Germline-derived CDR1 and CDR2 are GTSNPN and SVGIG (reference sequence). The CDR3 runs 12 residues. Trimming cost V 5 bases and J 3 bases; bases outside gene matches: 3. DNA of the CDR3: TGTGCCTGGGGGACAGGAAACTACGAGCAGTACTTC. Its protein is CAWGTGNYEQYF. Full variable domain (rest looked up from reference TRBV30 and TRBJ2-7): SQTIHQWPATLVQPVGSPLSLECTVEGTSNPNLYWYRQAAGRGLQLLFYSVGIGQISSEVPQNLSASRPQDRQFILSSKKLLLSDSGFYLCAWGTGNYEQYFGPGTRLTVT.

In its sample, this clone was seen once. This sequence joins TRBV10-3 and TRBJ1-2, with D unclear. Per germline, CDR1 ENHRY and CDR2 SYGVKD. V lost 3 bases, J lost 3 bases, and 8 bases lay in between. The CDR3 is 13 amino acids. The CDR3 spells CAISEDKDYGYTF. The CDR3, as DNA: TGTGCCATCAGTGAAGACAAAGACTATGGCTACACCTTC.

The gene calls are TRBV28 and TRBJ1-2, with TRBD1 identical over 10 bases. This CDR3 is 14 amino acids long. Germline V gene data show CDR1 as MDHEN and CDR2 as SYDVKM. The V segment lost 8 bases and the J segment 6 bases; nucleotides outside the gene matches: 9. CDR3 amino acids: CASGGTGVWNGYTF. The CDR3 DNA sequence: TGTGCCAGCGGTGGGACAGGGGTTTGGAATGGCTACACCTTC.

The chain couples TRBV9 to TRBJ2-2; TRBD2 aligns across 7 bases. The germline CDR1 and CDR2 sequences are SGDLS and YYNGEE. The CDR3 has 14 residues. V gave up 5 bases and J gave up 4 bases; unmatched junction bases: 5. The DNA of the CDR3 is TGTGCCAGCAGTTCCCCGGGGGGCACCGGGGAGCTGTTTTTT. Its protein product is CASSSPGGTGELFF.

This chain joins TRBV28 and TRBJ2-3; 11 bases are a match to TRBD2. This CDR3 has 15 residues. Germline V gives CDR1 MDHEN, CDR2 SYDVKM. The junction had 6 bases not matched to a gene; V was cut back by 5 bases and J by 5 bases. The CDR3 DNA is TGTGCCAGCAGTCTGGGCCTAGCGGGGGGAGATACGCAGTATTTT. Encoded protein: CASSLGLAGGDTQYF.

The chain combines TRBV28 with TRBJ1-1; D is unresolved. The CDR3 is made up of 14 amino acids. Germline assignment: CDR1 MDHEN and CDR2 SYDVKM. The V end was cut by 2 bases, the J end by 1 base, with 8 bases between. The CDR3 DNA is TGTGCCAGCAGTTTAGGAGTAGCGAACACTGAAGCTTTCTTT. Translated: CASSLGVANTEAFF.

This clone has just a few counts. The chain carries TRBV5-1 and TRBJ2-2; possibly TRBD1 for D (5 bases). Germline V lookup: CDR1 SGHRS, CDR2 YFSETQ. Trimming took 4 bases from V and 7 from J, leaving 17 bases between them. The CDR3 is made up of 15 amino acids. CDR3 sequence reads: CASSLTLTVNGELFF. In nucleotides, the CDR3 is TGCGCCAGCAGCCTTACCCTGACAGTCAACGGGGAGCTGTTTTTT.

For the CDR3, the DNA is TGCAGCGCCGAGGCGGACTTCCCCTACAATGAGCAGTTCTTC. Protein: CSAEADFPYNEQFF. J is TRBJ2-1 and V is TRBV29-1; possibly TRBD2 for D (5 bases). Germline CDR1 SQVTM, CDR2 ANQGSEA. The CDR3 runs to 14 residues. V was shortened by 7 bases and J by 2 bases, with 15 bases between the two germline ends.

The chain has TRBV5-1 and TRBJ2-2; perhaps TRBD2 as D (6 bases). Between the trimmed V and J ends, which lost 0 bases and 5 bases, there was a span of 8 bases. CDR3 length: 14 amino acids. CDR1 SGHRS and CDR2 YFSETQ come from the germline V gene. CDR3: CASSLGLETGELFF. The CDR3 nucleotides read TGCGCCAGCAGCTTGGGACTAGAAACCGGGGAGCTGTTTTTT.

The chain couples TRBV9 to TRBJ2-1; a weak D match, TRBD2 (6 bases). V shed 0 bases and J shed 6 bases, with 10 bases lying between them. Germline values: CDR1 SGDLS, CDR2 YYNGEE. The CDR3 contains 14 residues. CDR3 in amino acids: CASSVVPAGNEQFF. CDR3 nucleotides: TGTGCCAGCAGCGTAGTTCCAGCGGGCAATGAGCAGTTCTTC. Full variable domain (rest looked up from reference TRBV9 and TRBJ2-1): DSGVTQTPKHLITATGQRVTLRCSPRSGDLSVYWYQQSLDQGLQFLIQYYNGEERAKGNILERFSAQQFPDLHSELNLSSLELGDSALYFCASSVVPAGNEQFFGPGTRLTVL.